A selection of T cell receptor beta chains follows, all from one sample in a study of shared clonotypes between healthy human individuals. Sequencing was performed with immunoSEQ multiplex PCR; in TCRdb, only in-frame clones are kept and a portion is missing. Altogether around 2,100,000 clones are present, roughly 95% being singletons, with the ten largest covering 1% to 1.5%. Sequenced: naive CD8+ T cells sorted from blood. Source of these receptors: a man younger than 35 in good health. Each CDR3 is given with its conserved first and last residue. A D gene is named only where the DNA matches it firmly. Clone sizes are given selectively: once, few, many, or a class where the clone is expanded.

DNA: TGTGCCAGCAGCACACAGGGGGAAGCTTTCTTT
CDR3: CASSTQGEAFF
J: TRBJ1-1
size: .
D: TRBD1
V: TRBV5-8

DNA: TGTGCCAGCAGCATAGACGGGACTAGCGGAACAGATACGCAGTATTTT
CDR3: CASSIDGTSGTDTQYF
J: TRBJ2-3
size: .
D: TRBD2
V: TRBV13

DNA: TGCGCCAGCAGCTTGGGTGTCAGTTCCTACGAGCAGTACTTC
CDR3: CASSLGVSSYEQYF
J: TRBJ2-7
size: .
D: .
V: TRBV5-1

DNA: TGCGCCAGCAGCCAAGATATGGTAGCCCCGACGTCCTACGAGCAGTACTTC
CDR3: CASSQDMVAPTSYEQYF
J: TRBJ2-7
size: .
D: .
V: TRBV4-1

DNA: TGTGCCAGCAGCGCGGACAGGGAGGCTATCTATGGCTACACCTTC
CDR3: CASSADREAIYGYTF
J: TRBJ1-2
size: .
D: TRBD1
V: TRBV2

DNA: TGCGCCAGCAGCAGGGACAGTCCCTACGAGCAGTACTTC
CDR3: CASSRDSPYEQYF
J: TRBJ2-7
size: .
D: TRBD1
V: TRBV10-2

DNA: TGTGCCAGCAGCGTAGAACCTTCGCTATACACAGATACGCAGTATTTT
CDR3: CASSVEPSLYTDTQYF
J: TRBJ2-3
size: .
D: .
V: TRBV9

DNA: TGTGCCAGCAGCTTAGGGACAGGGGGGAATACAGATACGCAGTATTTT
CDR3: CASSLGTGGNTDTQYF
J: TRBJ2-3
size: once
D: TRBD1
V: TRBV13

DNA: TGTGCCAGTAGTACCAAGACAGCTTACGAGCAGTACTTC
CDR3: CASSTKTAYEQYF
J: TRBJ2-7
size: .
D: .
V: TRBV19

DNA: TGTGCCAGCAGTTTCCCCTGGGACAGAATGAACACCGGGGAGCTGTTTTTT
CDR3: CASSFPWDRMNTGELFF
J: TRBJ2-2
size: .
D: TRBD1
V: TRBV28

DNA: TGCGCCAGCAGCCGGCTGACAGGGGTCGGCACAGATACGCAGTATTTT
CDR3: CASSRLTGVGTDTQYF
J: TRBJ2-3
size: .
D: TRBD1
V: TRBV4-3

DNA: TGTGCCATCAGTGAGTCACAAGGGCACGAGCAGTACTTC
CDR3: CAISESQGHEQYF
J: TRBJ2-7
size: once
D: .
V: TRBV10-3

DNA: TGTGCCAGCAGTCCATCCACAGGGGAGTCCCATCAGCCCCAGCATTTT
CDR3: CASSPSTGESHQPQHF
J: TRBJ1-5
size: .
D: TRBD1
V: TRBV27

DNA: TGTGCCAGCAGTTACGGCAGCACCTATGGCTACACCTTC
CDR3: CASSYGSTYGYTF
J: TRBJ1-2
size: .
D: .
V: TRBV6-5

DNA: TGTGCCATCTCTCGATTAGCGGGAGGGCCGTACGAGCAGTACTTC
CDR3: CAISRLAGGPYEQYF
J: TRBJ2-7
size: .
D: TRBD2
V: TRBV6-1

DNA: TGCGCCAGCAGCCAGGTCATAGCCAAAAACATTCAGTACTTC
CDR3: CASSQVIAKNIQYF
J: TRBJ2-4
size: .
D: .
V: TRBV4-3

DNA: TGTGCCAGCAGCCCGGGCCCAGGCAATCAGCCCCAGCATTTT
CDR3: CASSPGPGNQPQHF
J: TRBJ1-5
size: .
D: .
V: TRBV5-6

DNA: TGTGCCTGGAGTGGGGGACAGGGGTCTGAAGCTTTCTTT
CDR3: CAWSGGQGSEAFF
J: TRBJ1-1
size: .
D: TRBD1
V: TRBV30

DNA: TGTGCCAGCAGTTTTCAGGGTGCATCCTACGAGCAGTACTTC
CDR3: CASSFQGASYEQYF
J: TRBJ2-7
size: .
D: .
V: TRBV27

DNA: TGCGCCAGCAGCCAACACGGGACAGCGAACACTGAAGCTTTCTTT
CDR3: CASSQHGTANTEAFF
J: TRBJ1-1
size: .
D: TRBD1
V: TRBV4-1

DNA: TGTGCCAGTAGTATGGGGGAACCCTACGAGCAGTACTTC
CDR3: CASSMGEPYEQYF
J: TRBJ2-7
size: .
D: .
V: TRBV19

DNA: TGCAGCGTTGTTGGGCAGGCGGCCTCCAACGAGCAGTACTTC
CDR3: CSVVGQAASNEQYF
J: TRBJ2-7
size: .
D: .
V: TRBV29-1

DNA: TGCGCCAGCAGCTTGGAGGGGTTATCGAGCACAGATACGCAGTATTTT
CDR3: CASSLEGLSSTDTQYF
J: TRBJ2-3
size: .
D: .
V: TRBV5-1

DNA: TGTGCCAGCTCCCCGGGTGCGGGGGTAGGCGGGCAGTACTTC
CDR3: CASSPGAGVGGQYF
J: TRBJ2-7
size: .
D: TRBD2
V: TRBV27

DNA: TGCAGCGTTGAGGCAGGGTCCGGCCCCACAGATACGCAGTATTTT
CDR3: CSVEAGSGPTDTQYF
J: TRBJ2-3
size: .
D: .
V: TRBV29-1

DNA: TGCGCCAGCAGCCCCAGAGGGGGACCCTACGAGCAGTACTTC
CDR3: CASSPRGGPYEQYF
J: TRBJ2-7
size: .
D: .
V: TRBV4-1

DNA: TGTGCCAGCAGTGATCTAGGCGGGGTGGAGACCCAGTACTTC
CDR3: CASSDLGGVETQYF
J: TRBJ2-5
size: few
D: .
V: TRBV25-1

DNA: TGTGCCAGCAGCTACAACCCCAGGGAGATGTTGAACACTGAAGCTTTCTTT
CDR3: CASSYNPREMLNTEAFF
J: TRBJ1-1
size: .
D: .
V: TRBV28

DNA: TGTGCCAGCAGCTTGAATACAGGAGACAATGAAAAACTGTTTTTT
CDR3: CASSLNTGDNEKLFF
J: TRBJ1-4
size: .
D: .
V: TRBV2